The 25 T cell receptor beta chains below come from one sample, sequenced in a study of OX40 agonist ivuxolimab in advanced cancers. Sequenced by immunoSEQ multiplex PCR; TCRdb stores in-frame clones only, minus some. This sample has approximately 90,000 clones, with 70% to 90% found just once. The sequences come from CD4+ or CD8+ T cells sorted from blood, collected in a trial of the OX40 agonist ivuxolimab. These TCRs come from an adult with an advanced solid tumor such as melanoma, head and neck, liver or kidney cancer.

This chain's CDR3 is CASSLTSGSNVLTF. CDR3 nucleotide sequence: TGTGCCAGCAGCTTAACATCAGGGTCCAACGTCCTGACTTTC. The chain recombines TRBV7-3 with TRBJ2-6; possible D gene TRBD1, 5 bases. Trimming took 0 bases from V and 8 from J, leaving 8 bases between them. Per the germline V gene, CDR1 is SGHTA and CDR2 is FQGTGA. This CDR3 has 14 amino acids.

The gene calls are TRBV14 and TRBJ2-3; 8 bases are a match to TRBD2. This CDR3 contains 16 residues. Germline values: CDR1 SGHDN, CDR2 FVKESK. With 1 base clipped from V and 2 bases from J, the junction kept 5 bases outside the gene matches. CDR3 DNA sequence: TGTGCCAGCAGCCAAGGAGCGGGGGTTTACACAGATACGCAGTATTTT. Residues: CASSQGAGVYTDTQYF. The full variable domain, its missing parts supplied by reference TRBV14 and TRBJ2-3, is EAGVTQFPSHSVIEKGQTVTLRCDPISGHDNLYWYRRVMGKEIKFLLHFVKESKQDESGMPNNRFLAERTGGTYSTLKVQPAELEDSGVYFCASSQGAGVYTDTQYFGPGTRLTVL.

The chain carries TRBV5-1 and TRBJ1-4; D unclear. In germline, CDR1 is SGHRS, CDR2 YFSETQ. CDR3 size: 15 residues. V was shortened by 3 bases and J by 4 bases, with 13 bases between the two germline ends. The CDR3, as DNA: TGCGCCAGCAGCTCCGACGGACGGATTAATGAAAAACTGTTTTTT. This gives the protein CASSSDGRINEKLFF.

The chain uses TRBV28 and TRBJ1-4; TRBD1 matches 7 bases. CDR3 size: 14 residues. With 4 bases clipped from V and 6 bases from J, the junction kept 5 bases outside the gene matches. Per the germline V gene, CDR1 is MDHEN and CDR2 is SYDVKM. The CDR3 loop reads CASSSGQRDEKLFF. The CDR3 bases are TGTGCCAGCAGTTCGGGACAGCGAGATGAAAAACTGTTTTTT.

The chain couples TRBV9 to TRBJ2-7, with TRBD1 matching 8 bases. CDR1 and CDR2 (germline): SGDLS, YYNGEE. CDR3 length: 14 amino acids. J gave up 6 bases and V 3 bases, and 8 bases lay outside the gene matches. DNA for the CDR3: TGTGCCAGCAGCGCCGGACAGGGCCCCGCCGAGCAGTACTTC. Translated, it gives CASSAGQGPAEQYF.

The genes are TRBV7-6 and TRBJ2-5; the match to TRBD2 covers 11 bases. The CDR3 is 16 residues long. Germline values: CDR1 SGHVS, CDR2 FNYEAQ. With V trimmed by 6 bases and J by 5 bases, 11 bases remained unmatched. This CDR3 reads CASSPGLAGGGETQYF. Written as DNA, the CDR3 is TGTGCCAGCAGTCCCGGGCTAGCGGGGGGCGGGGAGACCCAGTACTTC.

The chain combines TRBV2 with TRBJ2-1, with a possible D match to TRBD2 (7 bases). CDR3 length: 13 residues. Between the trimmed V and J ends, which lost 4 bases and 10 bases, there was a span of 14 bases. Germline V gene sequence: CDR1 SNHLY, CDR2 FYNNEI. Here the CDR3 reads CASSVSGGWEQFF. The CDR3 DNA is TGTGCCAGCAGTGTATCGGGGGGCTGGGAGCAGTTCTTC.

This sequence joins TRBV15 and TRBJ2-6, with D possibly being TRBD1 (6 bases). The germline V gene encodes CDR1 LNHNV and CDR2 YYDKDF (reference sequence). Trimming took 5 bases from V and 2 from J, leaving 7 bases between them. This CDR3 has 14 amino acids. CDR3 sequence: CATSAGAGANVLTF. In DNA, the CDR3 is TGTGCCACCAGCGCAGGGGCTGGGGCCAACGTCCTGACTTTC.

This chain joins TRBV14 and TRBJ2-3; D gene unclear. Germline V gives CDR1 SGHDN, CDR2 FVKESK. The CDR3 spans 12 residues. Between the trimmed V and J ends, which lost 4 bases and 5 bases, there was a span of 7 bases. The CDR3 DNA reads TGTGCCAGCAGCCTACAACGAGATACGCAGTATTTT. Protein: CASSLQRDTQYF.

The V gene is TRBV7-9, the J gene TRBJ1-4, with D unresolved. CDR1 is SEHNR, CDR2 FQNEAQ, per germline (reference sequence). This CDR3 contains 12 residues. Trimming pared 4 bases from V and 4 bases from J, leaving 4 bases between. In DNA, the CDR3 is TGTGCCAGCAGCTCCAATAATGAAAAACTGTTTTTT. As protein: CASSSNNEKLFF.

The J gene is TRBJ2-5, the V gene TRBV2; D is uncertain. V dropped 6 bases and J dropped 3 bases, with 5 bases sitting between them. Germline CDR1 SNHLY, CDR2 FYNNEI. The CDR3 runs to 11 residues. CDR3 region: CASRLKETQYF. CDR3 in DNA: TGTGCCAGCAGGTTAAAAGAGACCCAGTACTTC. Complete variable domain (other parts from reference TRBV2 and TRBJ2-5): EPEVTQTPSHQVTQMGQEVILRCVPISNHLYFYWYRQILGQKVEFLVSFYNNEISEKSEIFDDQFSVERPDGSNFTLKIRSTKLEDSAMYFCASRLKETQYFGPGTRLLVL.

The rearrangement links TRBV7-2 to TRBJ1-1; D unclear. The V and J ends lost 4 bases and 11 bases respectively, with 14 bases between them. CDR1 is SGHTA and CDR2 is FQGNSA in the germline V gene. The length of the CDR3 is 12 residues. The CDR3 loop reads CASSSSNRMAFF. CDR3 DNA sequence: TGTGCCAGCAGCTCTTCTAACCGGATGGCTTTCTTT.

This clone has more than one count but fewer than ten. V gene TRBV7-3 combines with J gene TRBJ2-7; 8 bases agree with TRBD2. The V and J ends lost 5 bases and 0 bases, in that order; junction bases with no gene match: 6. The germline CDR1 and CDR2 sequences are SGHTA and FQGTGA. The CDR3 has 15 residues. The CDR3 protein is CASSLSGGLSYEQYF. The CDR3 DNA follows: TGTGCCAGCAGCCTAAGCGGGGGCCTCTCCTACGAGCAGTACTTC.

The chain has TRBV6-5 and TRBJ2-7; D uncertain. This CDR3 spans 15 amino acids. V lost 0 bases, J lost 3 bases, and 12 bases lay in between. Germline assignment: CDR1 MNHEY and CDR2 SVGAGI. DNA of the CDR3: TGTGCCAGCAGTTACTCAAGAGAGCCCGGCTACGAGCAGTACTTC. Protein sequence: CASSYSREPGYEQYF.

This clone has more than one count but fewer than ten. The chain joins TRBV19 to TRBJ1-1, with 8 bases aligning to TRBD1. CDR1 is LNHDA, CDR2 SQIVND, per germline (reference sequence). V lost 1 base and J lost 2; bases outside the gene matches: 3. This CDR3 comprises 15 residues. CDR3 loop: CASSIAGGRNTEAFF. CDR3 in DNA: TGTGCCAGTAGTATAGCAGGGGGCCGTAACACTGAAGCTTTCTTT.

V is TRBV5-5 and J is TRBJ1-2; D may be TRBD1 (6 bases). Germline assignment: CDR1 SGHKS and CDR2 YYEKEE (reference sequence). The V end lost 0 bases, the J end lost 7 bases, and 19 bases lay between the germline ends. This CDR3 is built from 16 residues. This CDR3 reads CASSLEQGGFSGGYTF. The CDR3 DNA is TGTGCCAGCAGCTTGGAACAGGGTGGCTTTTCGGGTGGCTACACCTTC.

The gene calls are TRBV4-1 and TRBJ2-4; no clear D gene. Looked up from germline, CDR1 is MGHRA and CDR2 is YSYEKL. This CDR3 spans 17 amino acids. The V and J ends lost 1 base and 0 bases respectively, with 13 bases between them. DNA of the CDR3: TGCGCCAGCAGCCAAGGAGGTATAATTTTAGCCAAAAACATTCAGTACTTC. Protein sequence: CASSQGGIILAKNIQYF.

This sequence joins TRBV19 and TRBJ1-4; TRBD1 agrees at 7 bases. V lost 8 bases and J lost 2; bases outside the gene matches: 2. Germline loops: CDR1 LNHDA, CDR2 SQIVND (reference sequence). CDR3 length: 13 amino acids. The CDR3: CASEGATNEKLFF. CDR3 nucleotide sequence: TGTGCCAGTGAGGGGGCGACTAATGAAAAACTGTTTTTT.

The chain is built from TRBV7-9 and TRBJ1-6; no reliable D call. The CDR3 totals 13 residues. The V end lost 1 base, the J end lost 10 bases, and 8 bases lay between the germline ends. The germline V gene encodes CDR1 SEHNR and CDR2 FQNEAQ (reference sequence). CDR3: CASSLGNWSPLHF. Here the CDR3 DNA reads TGTGCCAGCAGCTTAGGTAATTGGTCACCCCTCCACTTT. The full variable domain, in which reference TRBV7-9 and TRBJ1-6 provide the parts outside the CDR3, is DTGVSQNPRHKITKRGQNVTFRCDPISEHNRLYWYRQTLGQGPEFLTYFQNEAQLEKSRLLSDRFSAERPKGSFSTLEIQRTEQGDSAMYLCASSLGNWSPLHFGNGTRLTVT.

The chain combines TRBV7-8 with TRBJ1-4, with D unresolved. CDR3 size: 16 residues. Trimming removed 1 base from V and 4 bases from J, with 13 bases in between. The germline V gene encodes CDR1 SGHVS and CDR2 FQNEAQ. In DNA form, the CDR3 reads TGTGCCAGCAGCTTAGGAAGGCCGCCTTTTAATGAAAAACTGTTTTTT. Translating gives CASSLGRPPFNEKLFF.

The chain combines TRBV6-4 with TRBJ2-2; TRBD1 aligns across 7 bases. The trim removed 7 bases at V and 3 bases at J, leaving 8 bases unmatched. CDR3 size: 15 residues. In germline, CDR1 is MRHNA, CDR2 SNTAGT. CDR3 in DNA: TGTGCCAGCACCCCGGGGACAGAGTACACCGGGGAGCTGTTTTTT. Translated, it gives CASTPGTEYTGELFF.

The rearrangement uses TRBV6-4 and TRBJ2-3, with D uncertain. This CDR3 is 13 amino acids long. The germline V gene encodes CDR1 MRHNA and CDR2 SNTAGT. V gave up 4 bases and J gave up 3 bases, with 8 bases separating them. For the CDR3, the DNA is TGTGCCAGCAGTGCAACATATACAGATACGCAGTATTTT. It specifies CASSATYTDTQYF.

The chain couples TRBV7-6 to TRBJ1-1, with unresolved D. Trimming shortened V by 3 bases and J by 8 bases, and 13 bases separated the two germline ends. The CDR3 sequence is 13 residues long. The germline V gene has CDR1 SGHVS and CDR2 FNYEAQ. The CDR3, as DNA: TGTGCCAGCAGCTTGGCGGCACCGTTAGAAGCTTTCTTT. Its translation is CASSLAAPLEAFF.

The chain is built from TRBV27 and TRBJ1-6; 8 nucleotides line up with TRBD1. The CDR3 contains 15 residues. Germline loops: CDR1 MNHEY, CDR2 SMNVEV (reference sequence). Trimming at V came to 5 bases and at J to 12 bases, leaving 12 bases not matched to a gene. The CDR3 nucleotides are TGTGCCAGCAGTCCTGCTCAGGGGGCCTCGGAACCCCTCCACTTT. Amino acid sequence: CASSPAQGASEPLHF.

The V call is TRBV30, the J call TRBJ1-5; 8 nucleotides match TRBD1. The CDR3 is 17 amino acids. CDR1 is GTSNPN, CDR2 SVGIG, per germline (reference sequence). J lost 6 bases, V lost 2 bases, and 15 bases had no gene match. This CDR3 reads CAWSKSRDRFPSQPQHF. CDR3 in DNA: TGTGCCTGGAGTAAGAGCCGGGACAGGTTCCCTAGTCAGCCCCAGCATTTT. Filled out from reference TRBV30 and TRBJ1-5, the complete variable domain reads SQTIHQWPATLVQPVGSPLSLECTVEGTSNPNLYWYRQAAGRGLQLLFYSVGIGQISSEVPQNLSASRPQDRQFILSSKKLLLSDSGFYLCAWSKSRDRFPSQPQHFGDGTRLSIL.